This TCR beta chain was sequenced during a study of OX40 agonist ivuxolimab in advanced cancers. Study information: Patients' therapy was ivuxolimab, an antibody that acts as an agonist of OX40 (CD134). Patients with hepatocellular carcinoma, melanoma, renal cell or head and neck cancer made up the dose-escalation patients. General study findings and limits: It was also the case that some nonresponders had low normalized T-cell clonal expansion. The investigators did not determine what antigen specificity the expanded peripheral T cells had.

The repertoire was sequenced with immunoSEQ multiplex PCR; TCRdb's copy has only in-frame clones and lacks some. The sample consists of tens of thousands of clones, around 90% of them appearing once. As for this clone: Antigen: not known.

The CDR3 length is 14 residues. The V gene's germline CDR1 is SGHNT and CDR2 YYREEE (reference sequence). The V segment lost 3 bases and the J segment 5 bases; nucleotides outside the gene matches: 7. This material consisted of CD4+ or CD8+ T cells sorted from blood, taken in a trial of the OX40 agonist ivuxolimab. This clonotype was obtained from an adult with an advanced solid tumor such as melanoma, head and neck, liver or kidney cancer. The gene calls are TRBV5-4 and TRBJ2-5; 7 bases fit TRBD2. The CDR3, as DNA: TGTGCCAGCAGCTACCGAAGCGGGATCGAGACCCAGTACTTC. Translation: CASSYRSGIETQYF.